This T cell receptor beta chain comes out of a study of T cells in Graves' hyperthyroidism and ophthalmopathy. Findings and caveats of the study: A 13 V-J model separated ophthalmopathy from stable hyperthyroidism.

Diagnosis rested on symptoms, serum thyroxine and TRAb, thyroid ultrasound, and orbital computed tomography. This CDR3 is built from 14 residues. Germline V gene lookup returns CDR1 MNHNS and CDR2 SASEGT. The TCR beta CDR3 regions underwent amplification using RNA transcripts as the source. When the TCR CDR3 underwent first-round RT-PCR, the HTBI primer set was used. In TCRdb, the multiplex PCR reads were re-called with MiXCR into one record per CDR3 protein. The data hold around 600,000 distinct CDR3 sequences, with around 15% observed a single time. In the case of this clonotype: What it binds is not known. One end of the junction fails to match germline, which may point to a read error.

The sequence came from a woman in her fifties or sixties with Graves' ophthalmopathy. J is TRBJ1-3 and V is TRBV6-1; the D is unclear. Specimen: blood. In nucleotides, the CDR3 is TGTGCCAGCAGCGCACGGATTACTGGAAACACCGTATATTTT. Its protein is CASSARITGNTVYF.